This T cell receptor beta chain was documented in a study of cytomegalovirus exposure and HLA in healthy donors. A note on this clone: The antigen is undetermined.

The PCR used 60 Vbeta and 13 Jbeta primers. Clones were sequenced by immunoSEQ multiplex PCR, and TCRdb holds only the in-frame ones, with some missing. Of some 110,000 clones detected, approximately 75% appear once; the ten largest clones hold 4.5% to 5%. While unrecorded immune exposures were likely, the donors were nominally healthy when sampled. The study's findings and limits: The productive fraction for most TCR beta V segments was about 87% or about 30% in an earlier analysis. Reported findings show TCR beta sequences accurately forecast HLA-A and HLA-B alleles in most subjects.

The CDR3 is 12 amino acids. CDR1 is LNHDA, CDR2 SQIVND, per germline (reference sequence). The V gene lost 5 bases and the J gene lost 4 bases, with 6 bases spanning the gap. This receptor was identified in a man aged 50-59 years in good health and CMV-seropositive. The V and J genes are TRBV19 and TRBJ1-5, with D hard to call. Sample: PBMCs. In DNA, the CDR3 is TGTGCCAGTAGTGTTATAAATCAGCCCCAGCATTTT. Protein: CASSVINQPQHF. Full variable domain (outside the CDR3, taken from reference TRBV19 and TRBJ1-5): DGGITQSPKYLFRKEGQNVTLSCEQNLNHDAMYWYRQDPGQGLRLIYYSQIVNDFQKGDIAEGYSVSREKKESFPLTVTSAQKNPTAFYLCASSVINQPQHFGDGTRLSIL.